This TCR beta chain stems from a study of blood T cell repertoires in COVID-19. In the study overall: Material from acute and convalescent COVID-19 was sourced from the United States, Italy and Spain. The analysed material was cDNA or gDNA that came from T cells, B-cell-depleted T cells, or PBMCs.

Authors' methods: Reference gene primer amplification gave estimated nucleated cell counts. Sequencing was performed with immunoSEQ multiplex PCR; in TCRdb, only in-frame clones are kept and a portion is missing. V and J calls plus clone size are reproduced from that table; the DNA served to infer D and trimming. This sample has about 270,000 clones, with under 95% found just once. This CDR3 contains 18 residues. The receptor was derived from a middle-aged man who had been exposed to COVID-19. The V gene is TRBV21-1, the J gene TRBJ1-5; TRBD1 reflects the table's D call only, with no check against the DNA. TRBV21-1 is shown as a pseudogene. The sequenced material came from PBMCs or T cells enriched from blood (not recorded which). The CDR3 protein is CANIKNDRRTELNQPQHF. In nucleotides, the CDR3 is TGTGCCAACATCAAGAATGACAGGCGAACCGAACTCAATCAGCCCCAGCATTTT.